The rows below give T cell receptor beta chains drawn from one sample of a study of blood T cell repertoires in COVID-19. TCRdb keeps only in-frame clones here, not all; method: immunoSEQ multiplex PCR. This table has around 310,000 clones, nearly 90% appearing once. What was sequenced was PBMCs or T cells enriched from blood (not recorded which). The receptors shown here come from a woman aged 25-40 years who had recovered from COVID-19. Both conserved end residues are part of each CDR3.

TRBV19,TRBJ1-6,CASSISRGSPLHF
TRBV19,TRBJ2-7,CASSLGTSGSSYEQYF
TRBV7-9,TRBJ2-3,CASRKTSGFTDTQYF
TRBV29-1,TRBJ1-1,CSVIRDRGLDTEAFF
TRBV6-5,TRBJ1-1,CASSYSVNGLTEAFF
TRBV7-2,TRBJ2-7,CASSLRLPGSYEQYF
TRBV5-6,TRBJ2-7,CASSFGTGLIEWLYF
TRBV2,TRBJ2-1,CASSETNLRLNEQFF
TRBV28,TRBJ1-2,CASSPVVRQGAIYGYTF
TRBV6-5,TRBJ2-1,CASSILAGDEQFF
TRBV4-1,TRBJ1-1,CASSHSGGMTEAFF
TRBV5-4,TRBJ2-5,CASSLRLAEQETQYF
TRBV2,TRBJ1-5,CASSEQGRNSNQPQHF
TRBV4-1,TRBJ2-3,CASSQEAHGDTQYF
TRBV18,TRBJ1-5,CASSPARGDQPQHF
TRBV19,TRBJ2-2,CASSMRGTGELFF
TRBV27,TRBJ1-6,CASSFGTGGNSPLHF
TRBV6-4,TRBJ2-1,CASSGGSYNEQFF
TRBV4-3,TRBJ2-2,CASSQLTSAPGELFF
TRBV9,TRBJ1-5,CASSQGGGQNQPQHF
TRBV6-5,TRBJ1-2,CASSREGGFNYGYTF
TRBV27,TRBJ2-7,CASSLLLTSGVSYEQYF
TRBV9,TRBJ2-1,CASSGSGRADFEQFF
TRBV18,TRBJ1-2,CASSPRDRNYGYTF
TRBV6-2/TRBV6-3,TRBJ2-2,CASSHTSGRAVRTGELFF
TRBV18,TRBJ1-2,CASSSSGQGNYGYTF
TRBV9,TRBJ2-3,CASSVVASDTDTQYF
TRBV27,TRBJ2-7,CASSETGTAGDEQYF
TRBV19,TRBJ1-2,CASTGTGYGYTF
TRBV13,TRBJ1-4,CASSFHPDRGANEKLFF
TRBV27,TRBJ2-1,CASTQLAGVSYNEQFF
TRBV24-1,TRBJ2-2,CATRGAGQGGELFF
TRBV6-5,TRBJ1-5,CASTRVRTVNQPQHF
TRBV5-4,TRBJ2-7,CASSYPASEQYF
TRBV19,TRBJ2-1,CASSMFSSGSPGEQFF